This T cell receptor (beta chain) originates from a study of blood T cell repertoires in COVID-19. Study-level background: Acute and convalescent COVID-19 samples came from the United States, Italy and Spain.

The CDR3 sequence is 13 residues long. Germline CDR1 reads SEHNR; CDR2 reads FQNEAQ (reference sequence). The V end lost 10 bases, the J end lost 2 bases, and 14 bases lay between the germline ends. The protocol was immunoSEQ multiplex PCR, while the TCRdb copy is restricted to in-frame clones and leaves out a portion. Of about 100,000 clones listed, around four fifths are singletons. This chain joins TRBV7-9 and TRBJ2-5; D is uncertain. Sequences were obtained from peripheral blood. This TCR came from a man between 45 and 60 years old with active or convalescent COVID-19. CDR3 residues: CATIAADQETQYF. The CDR3 nucleotides read TGTGCCACCATTGCGGCAGATCAAGAGACCCAGTACTTC.